These 9 T cell receptor beta chains were all obtained from the same sample, sequenced in a study of cytomegalovirus exposure and HLA in healthy donors. Use of 60 Vbeta and 13 Jbeta primers characterized the PCR. The protocol was immunoSEQ multiplex PCR, while the TCRdb copy is restricted to in-frame clones and leaves out a portion. The sample carries approximately 180,000 clones, about three quarters recorded once. The sequencing sample was made of PBMCs. The source of these receptors is a man aged 35 to 55 in good health and CMV-seropositive.

V is TRBV9 and J is TRBJ2-5, with a tentative D call TRBD1 (6 bases). V was cut by 1 base and J by 5 bases, with 12 bases left in between. There are 14 residues in the CDR3. The V gene's germline CDR1 is SGDLS and CDR2 YYNGEE. The CDR3 loop is CASSVQGFQETQYF. CDR3 DNA: TGTGCCAGCAGCGTACAGGGGTTTCAGGAGACCCAGTACTTC.

The chain uses TRBV30 and TRBJ2-5; no firm D call. The end of the DNA aligns better with TRBJ2-7, so the J call may be wrong. Looked up from germline, CDR1 is GTSNPN and CDR2 is SVGIG (reference sequence). The CDR3 sequence is 14 residues long. The CDR3 DNA reads TGTGCCCAAACCCTCGCAGGCCGAACCTACGAGCAGTACTTC. This translates into CAQTLAGRTYEQYF.

The chain has TRBV19 and TRBJ2-7; 8 bases are shared with TRBD2. Germline CDR1 is LNHDA and CDR2 is SQIVND (reference sequence). After removal of 3 bases from V and 6 bases from J, the junction contained 13 bases not matched to a gene. CDR3 length: 16 amino acids. The CDR3 protein is CASSMGEREFPREQYF. CDR3 DNA sequence: TGTGCCAGTAGTATGGGGGAGCGGGAGTTTCCTCGCGAGCAGTACTTC.

The chain couples TRBV2 to TRBJ1-1; D possibly corresponds to TRBD1 (6 bases). The V and J ends lost 6 bases and 0 bases respectively, with 11 bases between them. The CDR3 covers 14 residues. Germline lookup yields CDR1 SNHLY and CDR2 FYNNEI. CDR3 sequence reads: CASSLWGLNTEAFF. The DNA of the CDR3 is TGTGCCAGCAGCCTATGGGGGCTGAACACTGAAGCTTTCTTT. The full variable domain, its missing parts supplied by reference TRBV2 and TRBJ1-1, is EPEVTQTPSHQVTQMGQEVILRCVPISNHLYFYWYRQILGQKVEFLVSFYNNEISEKSEIFDDQFSVERPDGSNFTLKIRSTKLEDSAMYFCASSLWGLNTEAFFGQGTRLTVV.

CDR3 in DNA: TGTGCCAGCAGTTTATCGGGGGGCAGTGAGCAGTTCTTC. Protein: CASSLSGGSEQFF. The chain joins TRBV28 to TRBJ2-1, with D maybe TRBD2 (7 bases). Trimming pared 1 base from V and 9 bases from J, leaving 10 bases between. The CDR3 covers 13 residues. Germline-derived CDR1 and CDR2 are MDHEN and SYDVKM.

The gene calls are TRBV29-1 and TRBJ1-4, with D tentatively TRBD1 (6 bases). Germline V gives CDR1 SQVTM, CDR2 ANQGSEA. This CDR3 has 13 residues. Between the trimmed V and J ends, which lost 1 base and 7 bases, there was a span of 10 bases. The CDR3 DNA reads as TGCAGCGTTGAAGTACAGGGCGGTGAAAAACTGTTTTTT. Amino acids: CSVEVQGGEKLFF.

This clone was recorded once. The chain joins TRBV15 to TRBJ2-6, with D possibly being TRBD2 (7 bases). Trimming cost V 0 bases and J 2 bases, with 17 bases left between them. Germline values: CDR1 LNHNV, CDR2 YYDKDF (reference sequence). The CDR3 loop spans 19 amino acids. CDR3 nucleotide sequence: TGTGCCACCAGCAGAGACAAGACAGGTCGGGGGGCTGGGGCCAACGTCCTGACTTTC. This translates into CATSRDKTGRGAGANVLTF.

V gene TRBV6-1 combines with J gene TRBJ2-7; D is perhaps TRBD1 (6 bases). CDR1 and CDR2 from the germline V gene are MNHNS and SASEGT. The CDR3 is made up of 12 amino acids. V was trimmed by 4 bases and J by 3 bases, leaving 7 bases between them. CDR3 nucleotide sequence: TGTGCCAGCAGTGGGACAGACTACGAGCAGTACTTC. This sequence encodes CASSGTDYEQYF.

This chain joins TRBV5-1 and TRBJ2-1; 9 bases fit TRBD2. CDR1 is SGHRS, CDR2 YFSETQ, per germline. CDR3 length: 15 residues. V lost 0 bases and J lost 4; bases outside the gene matches: 2. The CDR3 DNA reads TGCGCCAGCAGCTTGGGAGCGGGAGGATACAATGAGCAGTTCTTC. Translating it yields CASSLGAGGYNEQFF.